This T cell receptor beta chain was captured in a study of blood T cell repertoires in COVID-19. At the level of the study: COVID-19 samples, acute and convalescent, were from the United States, Italy and Spain.

Germline CDR1 is SGHTA and CDR2 is FQGNSA. Trimming at V came to 2 bases and at J to 3 bases, leaving 7 bases not matched to a gene. The CDR3 covers 16 residues. Seattle patient enrollment occurred during active infection, with longitudinal follow-up thereafter. How the authors handled the data: Nucleated cell counts were estimated from reference gene primer amplification. Data came from immunoSEQ multiplex PCR; TCRdb stores just in-frame clones and leaves some out. Clone size and V and J calls were adopted from that table, with D and trimming inferred from the DNA. The repertoire holds 350,000 to 450,000 clones, about 86% seen once, with roughly 6.6% in the top ten.

Sequenced material: peripheral blood. The sequence derives from a woman aged 55-69 years with COVID-19, enrolled during active disease. This chain uses TRBV7-2 with TRBJ1-3; 7 bases align to TRBD1. CDR3 nucleotide sequence: TGTGCCAGCAGCTTATCCCCAGGGGGTTTTGGAAACACCATATATTTT. This sequence encodes CASSLSPGGFGNTIYF.